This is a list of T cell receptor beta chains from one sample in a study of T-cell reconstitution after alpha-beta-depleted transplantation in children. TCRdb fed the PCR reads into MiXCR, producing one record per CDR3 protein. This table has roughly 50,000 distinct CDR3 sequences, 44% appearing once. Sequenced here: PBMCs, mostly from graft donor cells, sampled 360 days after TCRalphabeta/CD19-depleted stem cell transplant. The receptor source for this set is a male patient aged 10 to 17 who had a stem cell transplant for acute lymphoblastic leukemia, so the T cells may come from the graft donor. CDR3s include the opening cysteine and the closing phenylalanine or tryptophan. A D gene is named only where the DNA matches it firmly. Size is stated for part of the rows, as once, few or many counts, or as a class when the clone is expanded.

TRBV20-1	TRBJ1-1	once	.	CSASRGGVFSEAFF	TGCAGTGCTAGTCGCGGGGGGGTTTTCTCTGAAGCTTTCTTT
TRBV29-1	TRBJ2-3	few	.	CSTESRGLTDTQYF	TGCAGCACCGAATCTCGAGGCCTCACAGATACGCAGTATTTT
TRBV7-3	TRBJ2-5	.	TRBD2	CASSLTGTSGSRETQYF	TGTGCCAGCAGCCTAACCGGGACTAGCGGGAGTCGGGAGACCCAGTACTTC
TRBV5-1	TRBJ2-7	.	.	CASSWEQAYEQYF	TGCGCCAGCAGCTGGGAACAGGCTTACGAGCAGTACTTC
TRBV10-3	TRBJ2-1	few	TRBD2	CATKSGGLYNEQFF	TGTGCCACCAAAAGCGGGGGCCTTTACAATGAGCAGTTCTTC
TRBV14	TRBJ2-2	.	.	CASSHATGPNTGELFF	TGTGCCAGCAGCCACGCTACAGGGCCGAACACCGGGGAGCTGTTTTTT
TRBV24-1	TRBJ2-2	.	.	CATSDLRANGYTGELFF	TGTGCCACCAGTGATTTGAGGGCGAATGGCTACACCGGGGAGCTGTTTTTT
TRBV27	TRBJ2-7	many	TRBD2	CASGLAGNEQYF	TGTGCCAGCGGGCTAGCGGGAAACGAGCAGTACTTC
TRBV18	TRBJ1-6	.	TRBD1	CASSEDRGRDSPLHF	TGTGCCAGCTCAGAGGACAGGGGGAGGGATTCACCCCTCCACTTT
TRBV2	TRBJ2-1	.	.	CASRPTVVSYNEQFF	TGTGCCAGCAGGCCGACGGTGGTCTCCTACAATGAGCAGTTCTTC
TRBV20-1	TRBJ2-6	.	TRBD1	CSAIHRGNSPGANVLTF	TGCAGTGCTATCCACAGGGGGAACTCCCCTGGGGCCAACGTCCTGACTTTC
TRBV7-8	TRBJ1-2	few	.	CASSFQAIWGGYTF	TGTGCCAGCAGCTTCCAGGCAATTTGGGGAGGCTACACCTTC
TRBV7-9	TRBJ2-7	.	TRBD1	CASNPPGQGRYEQYF	TGTGCCAGCAATCCCCCCGGACAGGGGCGCTACGAGCAGTACTTC
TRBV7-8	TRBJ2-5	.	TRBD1	CASSVHGTGGGKETQYF	TGTGCCAGCAGCGTCCACGGGACAGGGGGCGGAAAAGAGACCCAGTACTTC
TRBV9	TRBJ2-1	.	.	CASSVAGGPDEQFF	TGTGCCAGCAGCGTAGCGGGGGGCCCGGATGAGCAGTTCTTC
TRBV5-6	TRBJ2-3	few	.	CASSGTSRGFSTQYF	TGTGCCAGCAGTGGCACTAGTCGCGGGTTCAGTACGCAGTATTTT
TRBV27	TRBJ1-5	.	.	CASSLGGYGNQPQHF	TGTGCCAGCAGCCTAGGGGGTTATGGCAATCAGCCCCAGCATTTT
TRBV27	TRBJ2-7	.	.	CASSLGGFGHEQYF	TGTGCCAGCAGTTTAGGGGGATTTGGCCACGAGCAGTACTTC
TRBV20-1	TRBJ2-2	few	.	CSASPGANTGELFF	TGCAGTGCTTCGCCAGGGGCGAACACCGGGGAGCTGTTTTTT
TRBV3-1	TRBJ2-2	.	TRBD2	CASSSQGQREGPGELFF	TGTGCCAGCAGCTCCCAAGGGCAGCGGGAGGGGCCCGGGGAGCTGTTTTTT
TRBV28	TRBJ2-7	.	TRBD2	CASSTPGLALYEQYF	TGTGCCAGCAGCACGCCGGGACTAGCCTTATACGAGCAGTACTTC
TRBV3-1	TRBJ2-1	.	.	CASSQALEVPFNEQFF	TGTGCCAGCAGCCAAGCCCTAGAGGTCCCTTTTAATGAGCAGTTCTTC
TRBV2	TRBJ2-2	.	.	CASSGKGYTGELFF	TGTGCCAGCAGTGGGAAGGGATACACCGGGGAGCTGTTTTTT
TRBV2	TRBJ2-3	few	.	CASNRPADNTDTQYF	TGTGCCAGCAACCGACCAGCGGACAACACAGATACGCAGTATTTT